This TCR beta chain was obtained from a study of blood T cells in healthy people across ages (dated by TCRdb to between 2015 and 2017). General notes on the study: Template switching captured roughly one uniquely barcoded TCR beta cDNA molecule per two T cells in model experiments. The donors were divided into four age groups: young (average around 17 years), middle-aged (about 40), aged (approximately 62) and long-lived (nearly 85). Donors of different ages were randomly distributed across sequencing lanes to avoid experimental bias. The study measured age-related changes in TCR beta repertoire diversity using deep sequencing normalized with unique cDNA molecular identifiers. For two donors (one aged 18 to 29 and one aged 80 or older), the study analyzed two additional independent replicas of 1 million unique cDNA reads from the same blood draw. Overall study results and their limits: Because donor CMV infection status was unknown, age-related changes in expanded clonotypes were potentially confounded. Observed TCR beta diversity correlated strongly with the percentage of naive T cells measured by flow cytometry. The long-lived group showed more naive CD4+ T cells, fewer expanded clones and increased TCR diversity than the aged group, suggesting age selection. As age increased, observed TCR beta diversity per million T cells dropped in a roughly linear way, and a significant reduction was already evident by age about 40. Estimates of total diversity from one million sequenced T cells were regarded as lower bounds and underestimates. Since profiling was done on bulk unsorted PBMCs, naive and antigen-experienced compartments could not be conclusively compared.

The CDR3, from cysteine to phenylalanine, totals 14 residues. Of all the DNA, just the CDR3 is kept, 42 bases in frame from base 1. CDR1 and CDR2 (SGHAT, FQDESV) derive from the germline V gene (reference sequence). Deletion took 5 bases off V and 4 bases off J, with a span of 14 bases between the germline ends. This clonotype was detected only a few times. The target of this receptor is not known. No much larger clonotype is one base removed from it; base qualities were not supplied. Systemically healthy Caucasian individuals from Russia, 35 to 40 in total and aged about 6 to 100 years, were included as donors. Each donor gave about 9.7 milliliters of peripheral blood, drawn into EDTA-treated Vacutainer tubes. Ficoll-Paque density-gradient centrifugation was used to isolate PBMCs, with at least 7 million obtained per sample. Total RNA, at least 6 micrograms per sample, was extracted from PBMCs with Trizol reagent. For every donor, flow cytometry on a PBMC aliquot measured the percentage of naive CD45RAhigh/CD27high T cells.

To prepare the library, 5' RACE was applied. Sequencing used an Illumina HiSeq 2500. A second PCR of about 7 to 12 cycles was run with a J-beta primer mix and a sample-barcoded 5' primer. A unique molecular identifier was introduced onto each TCR beta cDNA molecule by a template-switch 5' adaptor carrying 12 random nucleotides. Each sample yielded at least 2.5 million CDR3-containing paired-end reads. First-strand cDNA synthesis was performed from all RNA using the Mint cDNA synthesis kit, with priming by a TRBC-specific oligonucleotide. Following uracil-DNA glycosylase treatment, all cDNA underwent a first 18-cycle PCR with the universal primers M1SS and BC2_uni_R. Per the authors' processing: Normalization of each sample was performed by random selection of 1 million high-quality reads, each carrying a distinct molecular identifier. Reads sharing molecular identifiers were discarded rather than binned into consensus sequences. MiTCR, with a Q25 quality threshold and the strictest error-elimination algorithm, was used for CDR3 identification, clonotype clustering and error correction. A nonparametric unseen species model with Euler transformation was used to estimate lower-bound total TCR beta diversity. TCRdb passed the public sequencing reads through fastp at Q25 and MiXCR, retaining productive beta sequences. Each entry is one CDR3 protein sequence, shown with its most common DNA and genes. None of the V and J calls come from the authors' own analysis; TCRdb made them. The sample profile shows roughly 1.5 million distinct CDR3 sequences; less than 45% of them were found once. The ten largest clones represent under 5% of the sample.

The sample taken for sequencing was blood. This chain is built from TRBV11-1 and TRBJ1-1; a tentative D match to TRBD1 spans 5 bases. The sequence derives from a woman in her late teens or twenties in good health. The CDR3 amino acid sequence is: CASSPRQGATEAFF. The DNA sequence is as follows: TGTGCCAGCAGCCCTCGGCAGGGAGCCACTGAAGCTTTCTTT. With the portions outside the CDR3 filled from the reference TRBV11-1 and TRBJ1-1 genes, the complete variable region becomes EAEVAQSPRYKITEKSQAVAFWCDPISGHATLYWYRQILGQGPELLVQFQDESVVDDSQLPKDRFSAERLKGVDSTLKIQPAELGDSAMYLCASSPRQGATEAFFGQGTRLTVV.